The 6 T cell receptor beta chains below all came from one sample that was sequenced in a study of type 1 regulatory T cells (dated by TCRdb to the early 2020s). These receptors have no identified antigens. These reads were obtained on an Illumina MiSeq. In-frame beta chains were kept once TCRdb had trimmed the public reads at Q25 with fastp and called clones with MiXCR. CDR3 protein duplicates are merged, each entry listing the most common genes and DNA. Present in this sample are about 24,000 distinct CDR3 sequences, just under 75% of which were seen just once. 13% to 15% of the sample is taken by the ten largest. The sample comprised cultured T cells, either the whole culture or a sorted T cell fraction (not recorded which). The cell subset or site label for this specimen denotes: Tr1-enriched cell product generated in vitro against host alloantigens. The source is a human donor in good health.

V usage is TRBV7-9 and J usage is TRBJ2-1; D call uncertain. V was trimmed by 7 bases and J by 4 bases, leaving 11 bases between them. The CDR3 runs 13 residues. CDR1 is SEHNR and CDR2 is FQNEAQ in the germline V gene (reference sequence). The CDR3 region is CASTSRQYNEQFF. The CDR3 nucleotides are TGTGCCAGCACCTCAAGGCAGTACAATGAGCAGTTCTTC.

The genes are TRBV11-2 and TRBJ2-3; 10 bases are a match to TRBD2. This CDR3 region has 16 residues. Looked up from germline, CDR1 is SGHAT and CDR2 is FQNNGV. Trimming removed 2 bases from V and 2 bases from J; junction bases left unmatched: 4. The CDR3, as DNA: TGTGCCAGCAGCTTACGGAGCGGGGGGGACACAGATACGCAGTATTTT. Amino acids: CASSLRSGGDTDTQYF. The full variable domain, rest sourced from reference TRBV11-2 and TRBJ2-3, is EAGVAQSPRYKIIEKRQSVAFWCNPISGHATLYWYQQILGQGPKLLIQFQNNGVVDDSQLPKDRFSAERLKGVDSTLKIQPAKLEDSAVYLCASSLRSGGDTDTQYFGPGTRLTVL.

The chain employs TRBV5-1 and TRBJ2-7, with D possibly called TRBD1 or TRBD2 (5 bases each). CDR3 length equals 14 residues. Trimming took 4 bases from V and 3 from J, leaving 14 bases between them. Germline V lookup: CDR1 SGHRS, CDR2 YFSETQ. The CDR3 region is CASSPGPTSYEQYF. The CDR3 DNA follows: TGCGCCAGCAGCCCGGGACCGACCAGCTACGAGCAGTACTTC.

V gene TRBV7-7 combines with J gene TRBJ2-5; 8 nucleotides match TRBD1. Germline CDR1 and CDR2: SSHAT and FNYEAQ (reference sequence). The CDR3 extends over 14 amino acids. CDR3 in DNA: TGTGCTAGCGCTGGGACAGGCCCTAAAGAGACCCAGTACTTC. Translated: CASAGTGPKETQYF.

This clonotype has just one count. A read error may be the cause here, since a much bigger clone is one base away. The conserved final phenylalanine or tryptophan is absent from the CDR3, which likely points to a read error. J is TRBJ2-7 and V is TRBV7-2; D is uncertain. Trimming cost V 3 bases and J 3 bases, with 3 bases left between them. The CDR3 covers 11 residues. Germline V CDR1 and CDR2: SGHTA, FQGNSA. The CDR3 DNA follows: TGTGCCAGCAGCTTGCGCTACGAGCAGTACTCC. This translates into CASSLRYEQYS.

This chain connects TRBV20-1 to TRBJ1-1; TRBD1 matches 7 bases. Losses at the gene ends were 1 base for V and 5 bases for J; bases not matched to a gene: 7. The V gene's germline CDR1 is DFQATT and CDR2 SNEGSKA (reference sequence). There are 14 residues in the CDR3. Here the CDR3 reads CSARATTGSTEAFF. CDR3 in DNA: TGCAGTGCTAGAGCCACGACAGGGAGTACTGAAGCTTTCTTT.